This T cell receptor beta chain derives from a study of shared clonotypes between healthy human individuals. Some clones are missing from TCRdb's copy, which holds only in-frame ones; the method was immunoSEQ multiplex PCR. The sample shows under 600,000 clones, roughly 98% of them seen only once. This clone is a singleton in its sample. Its antigen remains unidentified. Findings and caveats of the study: Memory subsets had estimated richness that was generally smaller than that of naive subsets. Rarefaction demonstrated incomplete sorted-subset sequencing despite large depth. Clonotype sharing among donors, it was expected, would be affected by sequencing depth.

CDR1 and CDR2 from the germline V gene are SGHAT and FQNNGV. Trimming shortened V by 3 bases and J by 0 bases, and 10 bases separated the two germline ends. The CDR3 contains 15 residues. Positive CCR7 selection of CD45RO-negative cells yielded the naive CD8 cells, and terminally differentiated effector memory CD45RA+ cells were excluded. The sequencing input was naive CD8+ T cells sorted from blood. The chain recombines TRBV11-2 with TRBJ2-3; D remains unclear. This receptor was obtained from a man aged 25-40 years in good health. CDR3 sequence reads: CASSLRLLSTDTQYF. The CDR3 DNA reads TGTGCCAGCAGCTTGAGGTTGTTGAGCACAGATACGCAGTATTTT. Looking up the rest from reference TRBV11-2 and TRBJ2-3 gives the full variable domain: EAGVAQSPRYKIIEKRQSVAFWCNPISGHATLYWYQQILGQGPKLLIQFQNNGVVDDSQLPKDRFSAERLKGVDSTLKIQPAKLEDSAVYLCASSLRLLSTDTQYFGPGTRLTVL.